Following are 30 T cell receptor beta chains from one sample sequenced in a study of T cell responses to AZD1222 COVID-19 vaccine. Here immunoSEQ multiplex PCR was the method, and the copy in TCRdb shows in-frame clones only, minus some. The sample lists some 150,000 clones; roughly 91% were seen once. Sequencing was performed on peripheral blood, taken on day 0 of AZD1222 vaccination. These TCRs come from an adult in good health.

The table lists this clone with a count of one. The chain couples TRBV5-6 to TRBJ1-3; D not certain. V dropped 6 bases and J dropped 0 bases, with 13 bases sitting between them. The CDR3 runs to 15 residues. Germline values: CDR1 SGHDT, CDR2 YYEEEE. The CDR3 region is CASKVAAASGNTIYF. As DNA, the CDR3 is TGTGCCAGCAAGGTTGCCGCAGCCTCTGGAAACACCATATATTTT.

This clone has a single count. V usage is TRBV7-5 and J usage is TRBJ1-6; the listed D gene, TRBD1, was not tested against the DNA. TRBV7-5 is shown as a pseudogene. CDR3 length: 13 amino acids. The CDR3 loop reads CARSNGQYSPLHF. CDR3 bases: TGTGCCAGAAGCAACGGACAGTATTCACCCCTCCACTTT.

This rearrangement joins TRBV11-2 to TRBJ1-3, with D hard to call. CDR1 is SGHAT, CDR2 FQNNGV, per germline. CDR3 length equals 15 residues. V was cut by 0 bases and J by 1 base, with 7 bases left in between. The CDR3 loop reads CASSLEGGSGNTIYF. The CDR3 DNA reads as TGTGCCAGCAGCTTAGAGGGAGGTTCTGGAAACACCATATATTTT.

The rearrangement links TRBV11-2 to TRBJ2-7; the D gene is possibly TRBD2 (5 bases). The CDR3 is 16 residues long. From germline, CDR1 is SGHAT and CDR2 FQNNGV. Trimming removed 1 base from V and 3 bases from J, with 16 bases in between. The CDR3 nucleotides read TGTGCCAGCAGCTTAGTGCTCACGGGGATCCACTACGAGCAGTACTTC. Translating it yields CASSLVLTGIHYEQYF.

The chain combines TRBV30 with TRBJ2-2; either TRBD1 or TRBD2 may fit D (5 bases each). The CDR3 loop spans 13 amino acids. Trimming took off 8 bases at V and 4 bases at J, with 14 bases between the two ends. The germline V gene has CDR1 GTSNPN and CDR2 SVGIG (reference sequence). DNA for the CDR3: TGTGCCGGAATACCGGGGCCCACCGGGGAGCTGTTTTTT. Its protein is CAGIPGPTGELFF.

This chain links TRBV7-2 with TRBJ2-1; no reliable D call. The germline V gene has CDR1 SGHTA and CDR2 FQGNSA. V lost 4 bases to trimming and J lost 6 bases, with 10 bases between them. This CDR3 has 13 residues. The CDR3, as DNA: TGTGCCAGCAGCTCACACTGGGGCAATGAGCAGTTCTTC. This encodes CASSSHWGNEQFF.

DNA for the CDR3: TGTGCCAGCAGCCTCGTGAGGGGGACGAACACTGAAGCTTTCTTT. This codes for CASSLVRGTNTEAFF. This chain joins TRBV7-2 and TRBJ1-1; D is perhaps TRBD1 (6 bases). Trimming removed 5 bases from V and 1 base from J, with 14 bases in between. CDR1 and CDR2 (germline): SGHTA, FQGNSA. This CDR3 spans 15 amino acids.

The chain has TRBV30 and TRBJ1-3; no definite D call. The CDR3 extends over 13 amino acids. Trimming cost V 3 bases and J 2 bases, with 8 bases left between them. Germline CDR1 is GTSNPN and CDR2 is SVGIG (reference sequence). CDR3 protein: CAWSWETGNTIYF. DNA of the CDR3: TGTGCCTGGAGCTGGGAAACTGGAAACACCATATATTTT.

The rearrangement links TRBV19 to TRBJ2-1; 8 nucleotides agree with TRBD1. The CDR3 is 16 residues long. Germline V gene data show CDR1 as LNHDA and CDR2 as SQIVND (reference sequence). The junction had 6 bases not matched to a gene; V was cut back by 1 base and J by 4 bases. The CDR3 nucleotides read TGTGCCAGTAGTATAGCAAGACAGGGGTCATACAATGAGCAGTTCTTC. Translating gives CASSIARQGSYNEQFF.

The chain uses TRBV27 and TRBJ2-2; D is unclear. Germline CDR1 MNHEY, CDR2 SMNVEV (reference sequence). V was shortened by 3 bases and J by 1 base, with 9 bases between the two germline ends. This CDR3 is built from 15 residues. CDR3 in DNA: TGTGCCAGCAGTTTCTACAGTTTGAACACCGGGGAGCTGTTTTTT. This gives the protein CASSFYSLNTGELFF.

This clone has just one count. The chain links TRBV6-1 to TRBJ2-4, with D perhaps TRBD2 (5 bases). Germline V gives CDR1 MNHNS, CDR2 SASEGT. This CDR3 is built from 16 residues. Trimming took off 3 bases at V and 1 base at J, with 13 bases between the two ends. CDR3 nucleotides: TGTGCCAGCAGTGAGACTACTACTGGGGCCAAAAACATTCAGTACTTC. It codes for CASSETTTGAKNIQYF.

V usage is TRBV30 and J usage is TRBJ1-2; the match to TRBD1 covers 8 bases. CDR3 length equals 14 residues. Germline V gene data show CDR1 as GTSNPN and CDR2 as SVGIG (reference sequence). V lost 1 base, J lost 0 bases, and 1 base stayed unmatched. As DNA, the CDR3 is TGTGCCTGGAGTGGACAGGGGCCTAACTATGGCTACACCTTC. Its protein product is CAWSGQGPNYGYTF.

The gene calls are TRBV7-8 and TRBJ1-1; D call uncertain. The CDR3 covers 17 residues. CDR1 and CDR2 from the germline V gene are SGHVS and FQNEAQ. V dropped 1 base and J dropped 0 bases, with 15 bases sitting between them. The CDR3 DNA reads as TGTGCCAGCAGCTTAGGAACCCCCAAAGGGATGAACACTGAAGCTTTCTTT. Protein: CASSLGTPKGMNTEAFF. Looking up the rest from reference TRBV7-8 and TRBJ1-1 gives the full variable domain: GAGVSQSPRYKVAKRGQDVALRCDPISGHVSLFWYQQALGQGPEFLTYFQNEAQLDKSGLPSDRFFAERPEGSVSTLKIQRTQQEDSAVYLCASSLGTPKGMNTEAFFGQGTRLTVV.

The chain joins TRBV6-1 to TRBJ1-6; D remains unclear. Germline CDR1 reads MNHNS; CDR2 reads SASEGT. There are 16 residues in the CDR3. The germline V and J ends were trimmed by 0 bases and 10 bases, with 16 bases remaining between them. In nucleotides, the CDR3 is TGTGCCAGCAGTGAAGCGCTTCCGGGTTCTGGGTCACCCCTCCACTTT. Its translation: CASSEALPGSGSPLHF.

This clone was found once. This chain links TRBV5-4 with TRBJ2-3; possibly TRBD2 for D (6 bases). V was pared by 5 bases and J by 1 base, with 17 bases between. CDR3 length: 16 residues. The V gene's germline CDR1 is SGHNT and CDR2 YYREEE (reference sequence). The CDR3 coding sequence is TGTGCCAGCAGGGAGGGGCGCCCGCTAGGCACAGATACGCAGTATTTT. Protein product: CASREGRPLGTDTQYF.

The rearrangement uses TRBV2 and TRBJ2-7, with 7 bases matching TRBD1. The CDR3 spans 14 residues. Germline V CDR1 and CDR2: SNHLY, FYNNEI. V lost 4 bases to trimming and J lost 3 bases; unmatched junction nucleotides: 6. The CDR3 DNA is TGTGCCAGCAGTGGTGAAAACAGGGGCTACGAGCAGTACTTC. This gives the protein CASSGENRGYEQYF.

The chain recombines TRBV5-1 with TRBJ1-1; 7 nucleotides match TRBD1. Germline lookup yields CDR1 SGHRS and CDR2 YFSETQ. With 4 bases clipped from V and 4 bases from J, the junction kept 7 bases outside the gene matches. CDR3 length: 14 amino acids. As DNA, the CDR3 is TGCGCCAGCAGCATGCAGGGGGGGAGCACTGAAGCTTTCTTT. This translates into CASSMQGGSTEAFF. The full variable domain, completed using reference TRBV5-1 and TRBJ1-1, is KAGVTQTPRYLIKTRGQQVTLSCSPISGHRSVSWYQQTPGQGLQFLFEYFSETQRNKGNFPGRFSGRQFSNSRSEMNVSTLELGDSALYLCASSMQGGSTEAFFGQGTRLTVV.

V gene TRBV27 combines with J gene TRBJ2-5; 7 nucleotides line up with TRBD2. Losses at the gene ends were 3 bases for V and 4 bases for J; bases not matched to a gene: 8. CDR3 length equals 15 residues. Germline values: CDR1 MNHEY, CDR2 SMNVEV (reference sequence). The chain's CDR3 is CASSLGGGPGETQYF. In DNA form, the CDR3 reads TGTGCCAGCAGTTTGGGGGGAGGGCCGGGAGAGACCCAGTACTTC.

This clone has only one observation. This chain connects TRBV13 to TRBJ1-1; the D is unclear. Trimming took off 5 bases at V and 7 bases at J, with 14 bases between the two ends. The CDR3 spans 13 residues. Germline V gives CDR1 PRHDT, CDR2 FYEKMQ (reference sequence). This chain's CDR3 is CASSPTQLNEAFF. DNA of the CDR3: TGTGCCAGCAGCCCCACACAGTTAAATGAAGCTTTCTTT.

This clone was seen only once. The V call is TRBV3-1 (or the pseudogene TRBV3-2), the J call TRBJ1-1; D gene ambiguous. V shed 4 bases and J shed 11 bases, with 14 bases lying between them. The germline V gene encodes CDR1 LGHDT and CDR2 YNNKEL (reference sequence). The CDR3 is 12 amino acids. This CDR3 is CASSPDTRGAFF. As DNA, the CDR3 is TGTGCCAGCAGCCCAGACACTCGTGGGGCTTTCTTT.

The chain couples TRBV6-5 to TRBJ1-1, with 9 bases matching TRBD1. Trimming at V came to 6 bases and at J to 3 bases, leaving 2 bases not matched to a gene. In germline, CDR1 is MNHEY, CDR2 SVGAGI. The CDR3 runs 13 residues. The DNA for the CDR3 is TGTGCCAGCAGGCGACAGGGGGACACTGAAGCTTTCTTT. Protein product: CASRRQGDTEAFF.

This clone was observed once. The chain couples TRBV5-6 to TRBJ2-2; D gene ambiguous. Germline V gene lookup returns CDR1 SGHDT and CDR2 YYEEEE. V was cut by 0 bases and J by 4 bases, with 7 bases left in between. This CDR3 spans 14 amino acids. The CDR3 protein is CASSLAGVTGELFF. In DNA, the CDR3 is TGTGCCAGCAGCTTGGCAGGTGTCACCGGGGAGCTGTTTTTT.

The rearrangement joins TRBV7-3 to TRBJ1-2, with D possibly TRBD1 on 5 matching bases. This CDR3 comprises 13 residues. Germline assignment: CDR1 SGHTA and CDR2 FQGTGA. Trimming pared 5 bases from V and 5 bases from J, leaving 12 bases between. The CDR3 DNA is TGTGCCAGCAGCCCAGGGACCGAATATGGCTACACCTTC. Translating it yields CASSPGTEYGYTF.

The table lists this clone with a count of one. This sequence joins TRBV18 and TRBJ2-7; either TRBD1 or TRBD2 may supply D (6 bases each). The germline gives CDR1 KGHSH, CDR2 LQKENI. Trimming stripped 3 bases from V and 5 bases from J, with 17 bases between. The CDR3 sequence is 15 residues long. As DNA, the CDR3 is TGTGCCAGCTCACCGGGGGGCAGGGTTAAGGACGAGCAGTACTTC. It translates to CASSPGGRVKDEQYF.

This chain uses TRBV28 with TRBJ1-2, with D perhaps matching TRBD1 (5 bases). Germline assignment: CDR1 MDHEN and CDR2 SYDVKM. This CDR3 has 13 amino acids. The V end lost 6 bases, the J end lost 1 base, and 9 bases lay between the germline ends. CDR3 amino acids: CASRGEYNYGYTF. The DNA for the CDR3 is TGTGCCAGCAGGGGGGAGTATAACTATGGCTACACCTTC.

This sequence joins TRBV7-3 and TRBJ1-1; D is perhaps TRBD1 (5 bases). Per germline, CDR1 SGHTA and CDR2 FQGTGA. V gave up 1 base and J gave up 5 bases, with 17 bases separating them. The CDR3 covers 16 residues. The CDR3 coding sequence is TGTGCCAGCAGCTTAAATTCCGGGGGAGGGAGTACTGAAGCTTTCTTT. Translated, it gives CASSLNSGGGSTEAFF.

The chain has TRBV2 and TRBJ1-5; D is possibly TRBD1 (6 bases). Germline CDR1 SNHLY, CDR2 FYNNEI. V gave up 6 bases and J gave up 8 bases, with 14 bases separating them. The CDR3 spans 13 residues. The CDR3 is CASRYGTLEPQHF. The DNA for the CDR3 is TGTGCCAGCAGATACGGGACACTGGAGCCCCAGCATTTT. Based on the CDR3 plus reference TRBV2 and TRBJ1-5, the full variable domain is EPEVTQTPSHQVTQMGQEVILRCVPISNHLYFYWYRQILGQKVEFLVSFYNNEISEKSEIFDDQFSVERPDGSNFTLKIRSTKLEDSAMYFCASRYGTLEPQHFGDGTRLSIL.

The chain joins TRBV6-4 to TRBJ1-6, with TRBD1 identical over 8 bases. The ends lost 4 bases at V and 4 bases at J; junction bases unmatched: 6. The CDR3 runs to 16 residues. Germline-derived CDR1 and CDR2 are MRHNA and SNTAGT. In nucleotides, the CDR3 is TGTGCCAGCAGTGCAGGGACAGGTACGTATAATTCACCCCTCCACTTT. Translation: CASSAGTGTYNSPLHF.

This clone turned up a few times. The chain couples TRBV5-1 to TRBJ2-6; tentative D call: TRBD2 (6 bases). V lost 4 bases, J lost 1 base, and 18 bases lay in between. The CDR3 has 18 amino acids. CDR1 is SGHRS and CDR2 is YFSETQ in the germline V gene. The CDR3 spells CASSVAGTLRSGANVLTF. The CDR3 DNA follows: TGCGCCAGCAGCGTAGCCGGGACTCTGAGGTCTGGGGCCAACGTCCTGACTTTC. Combining the CDR3 with reference TRBV5-1 and TRBJ2-6 gives the whole variable domain KAGVTQTPRYLIKTRGQQVTLSCSPISGHRSVSWYQQTPGQGLQFLFEYFSETQRNKGNFPGRFSGRQFSNSRSEMNVSTLELGDSALYLCASSVAGTLRSGANVLTFGAGSRLTVL.

The chain joins TRBV28 to TRBJ1-3, with D tentatively TRBD1 (5 bases). The germline V gene encodes CDR1 MDHEN and CDR2 SYDVKM. The germline V and J ends were trimmed by 2 bases and 4 bases, with 15 bases remaining between them. The CDR3 runs 16 residues. CDR3 in DNA: TGTGCCAGCAGTTTAGTAGTCGCAGGGTCCGGAAACACCATATATTTT. Amino acid sequence: CASSLVVAGSGNTIYF.